The entry below describes one T cell receptor (beta chain). The entry originates in a study of blood T cell repertoires in COVID-19. The CDR3 totals 14 residues. Germline V lookup: CDR1 SGDLS, CDR2 YYNGEE. V shed 2 bases, J shed 9 bases, and the junction held 4 bases outside the gene matches. This table comes from immunoSEQ multiplex PCR, and its TCRdb copy is limited to in-frame clones, with some not included. The sample yields roughly 120,000 clones, 90% seen once. The chain links TRBV9 to TRBJ2-1; 11 bases are shared with TRBD2. The source of this sequence is a human donor with active COVID-19. The donor label of this sample is uncertain. The sample was peripheral blood. CDR3 loop: CASSVVAGGSEQFF. The CDR3 DNA reads as TGTGCCAGCAGCGTGGTAGCGGGGGGGTCTGAGCAGTTCTTC.